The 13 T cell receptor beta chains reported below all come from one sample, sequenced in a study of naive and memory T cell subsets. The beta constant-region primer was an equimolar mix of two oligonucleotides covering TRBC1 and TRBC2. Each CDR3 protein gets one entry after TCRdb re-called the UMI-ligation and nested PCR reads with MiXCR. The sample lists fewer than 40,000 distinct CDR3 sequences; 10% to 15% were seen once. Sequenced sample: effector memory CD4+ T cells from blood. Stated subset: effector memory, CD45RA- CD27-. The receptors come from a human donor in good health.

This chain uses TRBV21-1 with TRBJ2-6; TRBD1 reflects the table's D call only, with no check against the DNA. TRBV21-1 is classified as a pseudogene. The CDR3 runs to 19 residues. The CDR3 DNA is TGTGCCAGCCATAGGACAGGAACCTACCTCCCCTCTGGGGCCAACGTCCTGACTTTC. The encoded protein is CASHRTGTYLPSGANVLTF.

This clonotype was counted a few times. The CDR3 DNA is TGTGCCAGCAGCTTAGTTGTGGGATCAACGGCGAACACCGGGGAGCTGTTTTTT. Its translation is CASSLVVGSTANTGELFF. The chain is built from TRBV11-2 and TRBJ2-2, with no clear D. CDR3 length equals 18 residues. V lost 1 base, J lost 0 bases, and 15 bases lay in between. The germline V gene encodes CDR1 SGHAT and CDR2 FQNNGV.

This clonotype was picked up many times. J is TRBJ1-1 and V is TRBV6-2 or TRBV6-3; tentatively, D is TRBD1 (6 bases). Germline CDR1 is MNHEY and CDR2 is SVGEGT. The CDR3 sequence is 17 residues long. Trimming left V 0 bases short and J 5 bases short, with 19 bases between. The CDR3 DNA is TGTGCCAGCAGTTACTCGAAGGGGGGGCGCAGGTTTACTGAAGCTTTCTTT. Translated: CASSYSKGGRRFTEAFF.

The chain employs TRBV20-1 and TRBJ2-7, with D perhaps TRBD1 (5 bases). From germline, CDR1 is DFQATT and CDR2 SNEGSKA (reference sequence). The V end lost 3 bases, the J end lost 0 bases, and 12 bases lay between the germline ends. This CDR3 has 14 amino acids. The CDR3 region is CSARGQPISYEQYF. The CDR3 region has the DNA TGCAGTGCTAGGGGGCAGCCCATCTCCTACGAGCAGTACTTC.

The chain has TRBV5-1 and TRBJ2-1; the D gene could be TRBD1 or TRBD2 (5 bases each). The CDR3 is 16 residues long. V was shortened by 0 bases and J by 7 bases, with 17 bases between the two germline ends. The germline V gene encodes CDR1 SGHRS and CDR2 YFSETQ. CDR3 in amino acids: CASSLGDGGSKNEQFF. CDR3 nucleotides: TGCGCCAGCAGCTTGGGGGATGGGGGTTCGAAAAATGAGCAGTTCTTC.

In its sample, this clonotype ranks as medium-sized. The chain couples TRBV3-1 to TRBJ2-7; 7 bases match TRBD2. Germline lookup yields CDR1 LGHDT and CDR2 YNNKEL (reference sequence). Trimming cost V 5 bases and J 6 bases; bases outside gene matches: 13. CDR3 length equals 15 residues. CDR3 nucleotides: TGTGCCAGCAGCTCCGAGCGGGAACTCTTTTTCGAGCAGTACTTC. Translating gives CASSSERELFFEQYF.

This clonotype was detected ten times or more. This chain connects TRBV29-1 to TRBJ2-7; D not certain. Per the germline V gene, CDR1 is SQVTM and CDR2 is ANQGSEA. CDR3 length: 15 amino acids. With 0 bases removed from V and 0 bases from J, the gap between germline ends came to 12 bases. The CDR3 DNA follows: TGCAGCGTTGAAGACCCTACTCCAGGCTCCTACGAGCAGTACTTC. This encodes CSVEDPTPGSYEQYF.

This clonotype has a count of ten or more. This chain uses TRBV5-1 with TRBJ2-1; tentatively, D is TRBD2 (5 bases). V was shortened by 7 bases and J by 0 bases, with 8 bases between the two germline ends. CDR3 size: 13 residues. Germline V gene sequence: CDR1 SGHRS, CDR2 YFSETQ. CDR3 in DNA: TGCGCCAGCGGTGAGGGCTCCTACAATGAGCAGTTCTTC. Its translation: CASGEGSYNEQFF.

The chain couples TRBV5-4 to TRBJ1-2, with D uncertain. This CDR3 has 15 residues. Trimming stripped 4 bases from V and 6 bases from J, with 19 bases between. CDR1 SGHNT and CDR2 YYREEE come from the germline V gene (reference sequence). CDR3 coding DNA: TGTGCCAGCAGCCAGCCCCTGGGCCGTAGTAATGGCTACACCTTC. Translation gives CASSQPLGRSNGYTF.

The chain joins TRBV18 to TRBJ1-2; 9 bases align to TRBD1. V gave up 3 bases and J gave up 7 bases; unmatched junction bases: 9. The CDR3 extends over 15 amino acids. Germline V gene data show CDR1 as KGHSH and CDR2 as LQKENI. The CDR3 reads CASSPQWDRDSGYTF. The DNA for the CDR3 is TGTGCCAGCTCACCGCAATGGGACAGGGATAGTGGCTACACCTTC.

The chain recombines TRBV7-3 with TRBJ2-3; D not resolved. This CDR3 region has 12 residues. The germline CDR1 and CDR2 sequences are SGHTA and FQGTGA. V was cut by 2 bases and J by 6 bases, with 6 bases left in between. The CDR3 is CASSLSADTQYF. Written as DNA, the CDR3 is TGTGCCAGCAGCTTATCCGCGGATACGCAGTATTTT.

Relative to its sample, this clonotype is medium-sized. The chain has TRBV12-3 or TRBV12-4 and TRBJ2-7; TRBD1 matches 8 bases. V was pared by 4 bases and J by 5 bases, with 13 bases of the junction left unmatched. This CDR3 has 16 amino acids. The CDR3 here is CASSSIWDRLAHEQYF. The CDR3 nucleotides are TGTGCCAGCAGTTCCATCTGGGACAGGCTGGCGCACGAGCAGTACTTC.

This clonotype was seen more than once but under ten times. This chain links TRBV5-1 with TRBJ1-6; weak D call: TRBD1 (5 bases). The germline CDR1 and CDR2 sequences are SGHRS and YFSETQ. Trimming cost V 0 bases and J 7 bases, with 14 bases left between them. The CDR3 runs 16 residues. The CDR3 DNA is TGCGCCAGCAGCTTGGGGGACGAAAGAATGAATTCACCCCTCCACTTT. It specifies CASSLGDERMNSPLHF. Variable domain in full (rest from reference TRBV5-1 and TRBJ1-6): KAGVTQTPRYLIKTRGQQVTLSCSPISGHRSVSWYQQTPGQGLQFLFEYFSETQRNKGNFPGRFSGRQFSNSRSEMNVSTLELGDSALYLCASSLGDERMNSPLHFGNGTRLTVT.